This T cell receptor (beta chain) was observed in a study of technical replicates of blood from several donors. Method: immunoSEQ multiplex PCR; TCRdb's copy keeps in-frame clones and lacks some. The table records approximately 68,000 clones, 95% to 98% of them present only once. V was pared by 0 bases and J by 6 bases, with 15 bases between. CDR3 length: 16 amino acids. Germline V gene sequence: CDR1 LNHNV, CDR2 YYDKDF (reference sequence). Sequencing was done on a sample of T cells isolated from PBMCs. The chain has TRBV15 and TRBJ2-1; D may be TRBD1 (5 bases). This sequence originates from a human donor in good health. CDR3 nucleotide sequence: TGTGCCACCAGCAGAGAGAATTGGGGCCGTACCAATGAGCAGTTCTTC. This gives the protein CATSRENWGRTNEQFF.